Listed below are T cell receptor beta chains from one sample, sequenced in a study of blood T cell repertoires in COVID-19. Clones were read by immunoSEQ multiplex PCR, and TCRdb kept only the in-frame ones, dropping some. The sample includes about 62,000 clones, 85% to 90% seen only once; the top ten take 15% to 20%. Sequencing was performed on peripheral blood. Receptors were obtained from a woman aged 55-75 years with COVID-19, enrolled during active disease. Each CDR3 is given with its conserved first and last residue. D genes are given only for firm matches. Size is stated for part of the rows, as once, few or many counts, or as a class when the clone is expanded.

j_gene | v_gene | d_gene | abundance | CDR3nt | CDR3aa
TRBJ1-4 | TRBV27 | NA | NA | TGTGCCAGCAGTTTATCCGGGAGACTGTTTTTT | CASSLSGRLFF
TRBJ2-1 | TRBV21-1 | NA | NA | TGTGCCAGCAGCAAAGCGCAGGGCGGGAGGAAAGGTGAGCAGTTCTTC | CASSKAQGGRKGEQFF
TRBJ1-1 | TRBV11-3 | TRBD1 | NA | TGTGCCAGCAGCTCTATTAGGACAGGAGCGAACACTGAAGCTTTCTTT | CASSSIRTGANTEAFF
TRBJ2-5 | TRBV9 | NA | NA | TGTGCCAGCAGCGTAGATCCAAAGGGGGAGACCCAGTACTTC | CASSVDPKGETQYF
TRBJ2-7 | TRBV6-5 | TRBD1 | NA | TGTGCCAGCAGAAACAGGGGGCGAGCCTACGAGCAGTACTTC | CASRNRGRAYEQYF
TRBJ2-2 | TRBV11-2 | NA | NA | TGTGCCAGCAGAGACGAGGCCGGGGAGCTGTTTTTT | CASRDEAGELFF
TRBJ1-5 | TRBV4-3 | NA | few | TGCGCCAGCAGCCAAGTACAGCAGTCTAGCAATCAGCCCCAGCATTTT | CASSQVQQSSNQPQHF
TRBJ1-5 | TRBV19 | TRBD1 | NA | TGTGCCAGTTCTCTGACCGGGGACAGATATCAGCCCCAGCATTTT | CASSLTGDRYQPQHF
TRBJ2-7 | TRBV9 | NA | NA | TGTGCCAGCAGCAGCAGGGGCGCCTACGAGCAGTACTTC | CASSSRGAYEQYF
TRBJ1-2 | TRBV5-1 | NA | NA | TGCGCCAGCAGCCCCACCCCATTTTCTAGCGACTATGGCTACACCTTC | CASSPTPFSSDYGYTF
TRBJ1-1 | TRBV7-2 | NA | NA | TGTGCCAGCAGCTGGAGACGGGGGACTGAAGCTTTCTTT | CASSWRRGTEAFF
TRBJ1-3 | TRBV5-6 | NA | NA | TGTGCCAGCAGCTTGAAGGAGAGGACTGGAAACACCATATATTTT | CASSLKERTGNTIYF
TRBJ2-2 | TRBV11-3 | NA | NA | TGTGCCAGCAGCTTAGGTCAGGTTACCGGGGAGCTGTTTTTT | CASSLGQVTGELFF
TRBJ2-7 | TRBV28 | NA | NA | TGTGCCAGCAGTTTAACCCCTACCTCCTACGAGCAGTACTTC | CASSLTPTSYEQYF
TRBJ2-2 | TRBV9 | TRBD2 | NA | TGTGCCAGCAGCGTCCCGCGAGGGACTAGCGGGAGGGCCACCGGGGAGCTGTTTTTT | CASSVPRGTSGRATGELFF
TRBJ1-4 | TRBV7-2 | NA | NA | TGTGCCAAACGGGAGGGTAATGAAAAACTGTTTTTT | CAKREGNEKLFF
TRBJ1-2 | TRBV7-9 | NA | NA | TGTGCCAGCAGCCCTCGCCCTAGCCTCCTTGGAGATGGCTACACCTTC | CASSPRPSLLGDGYTF
TRBJ1-5 | TRBV24-1 | NA | NA | TGTGCCACCAGTGCCGCCGCGTCCAATCAGCCCCAGCATTTT | CATSAAASNQPQHF
TRBJ1-3 | TRBV30 | NA | NA | TGTGCCTGGAGTCTCGGGGGATCTGGAAACACCATATATTTT | CAWSLGGSGNTIYF
TRBJ2-5 | TRBV10-3 | TRBD1 | NA | TGTGCCATCAGTGAGTCGGGGACAGCGTACCAAGAGACCCAGTACTTC | CAISESGTAYQETQYF
TRBJ2-1 | TRBV4-2 | NA | NA | TGTGCCAGCAGCCCCCCCAGGGTTCATGAGCAGTTCTTC | CASSPPRVHEQFF
TRBJ2-7 | TRBV21-1 | NA | NA | TGTGCCAGCAGCAATCTGGCCAGGGGGTCGGAGCAGTACTTC | CASSNLARGSEQYF
TRBJ1-3 | TRBV6-5 | NA | NA | TGTGCCAGCAGTTACTCCCACAGCTCTGGAAACACCATATATTTT | CASSYSHSSGNTIYF
TRBJ2-1 | TRBV19 | NA | once | TGTGCCAGTAGTATCGCCCAGAACAATGAGCAGTTCTTC | CASSIAQNNEQFF
TRBJ2-2 | TRBV6-2/TRBV6-3 | TRBD2 | NA | TGTGCCAGCAGTTACTCCCCGGCTAGCGGGAGGAACACCGGGGAGCTGTTTTTT | CASSYSPASGRNTGELFF
TRBJ1-5 | TRBV5-6 | NA | NA | TGTGCCAGCAGCTTGCAGGGAAATCAGCCCCAGCATTTT | CASSLQGNQPQHF
TRBJ2-1 | TRBV7-9 | TRBD1 | NA | TGTGCCAGCAGCTTCCTCCCCACAGGGGATAATGAGCAGTTCTTC | CASSFLPTGDNEQFF
TRBJ2-1 | TRBV11-3 | NA | NA | TGTGCCAGCAGCTCCGCGGGACAGCCAAGGAACAATGAGCAGTTCTTC | CASSSAGQPRNNEQFF
TRBJ2-4 | TRBV6-5 | NA | NA | TGTGCCAGCAGTTATACCAAGCAACCAGGGGGGACGTACTTC | CASSYTKQPGGTYF
TRBJ2-7 | TRBV11-2 | NA | NA | TGTGCCAGCAGCTTACTATTTCCCTACGAGCAGTACTTC | CASSLLFPYEQYF
TRBJ1-2 | TRBV2 | NA | NA | TGTGCCAGCAGCCCGTCTCGGGGGGACTATGGCTACACCTTC | CASSPSRGDYGYTF
TRBJ2-7 | TRBV5-1 | TRBD1 | once | TGCGCCAGCAGCGTCCGGACAGGCTACGAGCAGTACTTC | CASSVRTGYEQYF
TRBJ2-7 | TRBV25-1 | NA | NA | TGTGCCAGCAGTGAATTCGGTGGTCTTTCCTACGAGCAGTACTTC | CASSEFGGLSYEQYF
TRBJ1-4 | TRBV28 | NA | NA | TGTGCCAGCAGTTTGGCGGGCGGGCCTAATGAAAAACTGTTTTTT | CASSLAGGPNEKLFF
TRBJ1-6 | TRBV7-9 | NA | NA | TGTGCCAGCAGCTCGGGGACATCTGATTCACCCCTCCACTTT | CASSSGTSDSPLHF
TRBJ2-5 | TRBV7-2 | NA | NA | TGTGCCAGCAGCTTAGAGGGACTGGGGACCCAGTACTTC | CASSLEGLGTQYF
TRBJ1-2 | TRBV30 | NA | NA | TGTGCCTGGAGTGTACAGTACTATGGCTACACCTTC | CAWSVQYYGYTF
TRBJ1-2 | TRBV6-6 | NA | NA | TGTGCCAGCAGTTACGGGAACCAGGGAAATTATGGCTACACCTTC | CASSYGNQGNYGYTF
TRBJ2-2 | TRBV9 | NA | once | TGTGCCAGCAGCGTGGAGCGCGACACCGGGGAGCTGTTTTTT | CASSVERDTGELFF
TRBJ2-7 | TRBV6-5 | TRBD1 | once | TGTGCCAGCAGTTACTCGAGACAGGGGACCTACGAGCAGTACTTC | CASSYSRQGTYEQYF
TRBJ1-2 | TRBV7-9 | NA | NA | TGTGCCAGCAGCTTACTTGGGGAGGGCTACACCTTC | CASSLLGEGYTF
TRBJ1-4 | TRBV4-1 | TRBD1 | NA | TGCGCCAGCAGCCCTACCGGGACAGGGGGGATCGAAAAACTGTTTTTT | CASSPTGTGGIEKLFF
TRBJ2-7 | TRBV7-9 | NA | few | TGTGCCAGCAGCGAAACGGGAGATTTAGACACCTACGAGCAGTACTTC | CASSETGDLDTYEQYF